The sequence of this TCR beta chain was determined in a study of T cell repertoires in cytomegalovirus infection. Trimming took 1 base from V and 4 from J; bases not matched to a gene: 9. CDR1 is SGDLS, CDR2 YYNGEE, per germline. The CDR3 is made up of 16 amino acids. TCRdb recomputed calls from the reads with MiXCR, one row per CDR3 protein. The sample includes some 97,000 distinct CDR3 sequences, 20% to 30% of them seen just once. Study outcomes and limitations: There were HLA-C-restricted CMV-specific TCR beta clonotypes dominating the ex vivo response.

This clonotype was seen repeatedly, ten times or more. Its antigen is as yet unknown. The chain couples TRBV9 to TRBJ2-5; 8 positions match TRBD2. The source of this sequence is a human donor in good health (CMV status not recorded). Some clones in this sample may be carry-over from other donors' samples. The sequencing input was CD8+ T cells from PBMCs. In nucleotides, the CDR3 is TGTGCCAGCAGCGTAACAAACGGGAGGGCGGGAGAGACCCAGTACTTC. This sequence encodes CASSVTNGRAGETQYF.